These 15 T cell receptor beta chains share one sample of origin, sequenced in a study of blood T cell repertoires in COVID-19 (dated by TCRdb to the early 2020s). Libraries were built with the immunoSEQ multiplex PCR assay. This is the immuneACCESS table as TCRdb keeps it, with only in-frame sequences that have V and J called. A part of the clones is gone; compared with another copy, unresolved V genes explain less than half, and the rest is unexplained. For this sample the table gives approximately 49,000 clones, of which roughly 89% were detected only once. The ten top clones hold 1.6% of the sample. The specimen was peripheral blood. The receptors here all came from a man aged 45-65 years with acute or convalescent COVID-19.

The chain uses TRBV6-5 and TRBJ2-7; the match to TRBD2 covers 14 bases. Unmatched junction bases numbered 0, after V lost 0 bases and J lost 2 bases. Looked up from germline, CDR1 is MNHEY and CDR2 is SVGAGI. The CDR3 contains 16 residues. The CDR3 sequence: CASSYSGLAGAYEQYF. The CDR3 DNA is TGTGCCAGCAGTTACTCGGGACTAGCGGGGGCCTACGAGCAGTACTTC.

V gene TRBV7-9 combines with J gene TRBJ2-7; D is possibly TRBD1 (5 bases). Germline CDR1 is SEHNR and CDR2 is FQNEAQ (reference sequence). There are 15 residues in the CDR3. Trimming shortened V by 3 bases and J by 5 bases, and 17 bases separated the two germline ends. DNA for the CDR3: TGTGCCAGCAGCTTGGATCTACAGGTTCCCCACGAGCAGTACTTC. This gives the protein CASSLDLQVPHEQYF.

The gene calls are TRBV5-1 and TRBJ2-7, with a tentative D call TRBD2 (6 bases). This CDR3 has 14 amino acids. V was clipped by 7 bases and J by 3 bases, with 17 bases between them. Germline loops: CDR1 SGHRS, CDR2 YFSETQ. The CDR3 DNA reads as TGCGCCAGCGGATCGGGACTCATAAACTACGAGCAGTACTTC. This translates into CASGSGLINYEQYF.

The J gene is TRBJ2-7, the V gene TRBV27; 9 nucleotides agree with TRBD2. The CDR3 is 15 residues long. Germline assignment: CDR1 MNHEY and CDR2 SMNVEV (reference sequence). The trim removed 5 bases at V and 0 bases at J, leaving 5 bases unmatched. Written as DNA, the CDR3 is TGTGCCAGCAGTAAACCAGCGGGAGGCTCCTACGAGCAGTACTTC. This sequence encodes CASSKPAGGSYEQYF.

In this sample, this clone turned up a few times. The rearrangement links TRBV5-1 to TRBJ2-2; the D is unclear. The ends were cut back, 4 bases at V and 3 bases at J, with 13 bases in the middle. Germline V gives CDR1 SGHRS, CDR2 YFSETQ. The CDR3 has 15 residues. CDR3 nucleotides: TGCGCCAGCAGCCCCTTGGAGACTTACACCGGGGAGCTGTTTTTT. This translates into CASSPLETYTGELFF.

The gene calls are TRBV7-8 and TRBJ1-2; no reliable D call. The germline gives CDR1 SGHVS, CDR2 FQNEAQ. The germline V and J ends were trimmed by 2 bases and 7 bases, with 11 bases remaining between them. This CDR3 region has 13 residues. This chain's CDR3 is CASSLTVRGGYTF. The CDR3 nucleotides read TGTGCCAGCAGCTTAACAGTCCGTGGTGGCTACACCTTC.

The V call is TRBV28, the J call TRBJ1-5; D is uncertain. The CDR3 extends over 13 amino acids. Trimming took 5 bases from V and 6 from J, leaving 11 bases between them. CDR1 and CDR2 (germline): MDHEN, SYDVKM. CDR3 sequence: CASSAPLGQPQHF. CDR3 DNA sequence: TGTGCCAGCAGTGCCCCACTCGGTCAGCCCCAGCATTTT.

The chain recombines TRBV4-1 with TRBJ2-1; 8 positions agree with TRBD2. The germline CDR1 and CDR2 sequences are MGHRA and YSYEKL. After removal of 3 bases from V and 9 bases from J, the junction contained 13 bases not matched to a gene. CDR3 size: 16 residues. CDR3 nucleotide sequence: TGCGCCAGCAGCCAGACGTCGGGGGCGGGGGGCGGTGAGCAGTTCTTC. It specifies CASSQTSGAGGGEQFF.

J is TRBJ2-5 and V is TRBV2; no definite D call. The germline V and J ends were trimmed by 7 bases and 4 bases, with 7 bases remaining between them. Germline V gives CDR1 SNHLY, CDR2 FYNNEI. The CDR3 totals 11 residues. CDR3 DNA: TGTGCCAGCACAACGAGAGAGACCCAGTACTTC. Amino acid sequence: CASTTRETQYF.

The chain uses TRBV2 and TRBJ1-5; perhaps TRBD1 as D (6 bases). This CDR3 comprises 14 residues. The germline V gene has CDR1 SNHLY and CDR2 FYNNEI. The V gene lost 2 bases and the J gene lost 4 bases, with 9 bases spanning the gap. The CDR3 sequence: CASSELQGNQPQHF. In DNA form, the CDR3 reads TGTGCCAGCAGTGAATTGCAGGGGAATCAGCCCCAGCATTTT.

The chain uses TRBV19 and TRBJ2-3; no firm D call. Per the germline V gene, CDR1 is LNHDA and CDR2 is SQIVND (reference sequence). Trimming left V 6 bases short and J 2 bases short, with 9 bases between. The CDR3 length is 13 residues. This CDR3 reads CASSFSHTDTQYF. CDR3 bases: TGTGCCAGTAGCTTTAGCCACACAGATACGCAGTATTTT.

CDR3: CSVEGDSTTNYGYTF. The CDR3 DNA follows: TGCAGCGTTGAAGGGGACAGTACGACTAACTATGGCTACACCTTC. This chain connects TRBV29-1 to TRBJ1-2, with 7 positions matching TRBD1. CDR3 size: 15 residues. Trimming removed 1 base from V and 0 bases from J; junction bases left unmatched: 5. In germline, CDR1 is SQVTM, CDR2 ANQGSEA.

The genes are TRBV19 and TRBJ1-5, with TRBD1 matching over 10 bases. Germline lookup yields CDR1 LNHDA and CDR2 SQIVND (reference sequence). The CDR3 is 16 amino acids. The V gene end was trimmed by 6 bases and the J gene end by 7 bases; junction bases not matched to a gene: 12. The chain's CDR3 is CASRLAGTGDNQPQHF. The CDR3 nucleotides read TGTGCCAGTAGACTCGCCGGGACAGGGGATAACCAGCCCCAGCATTTT.

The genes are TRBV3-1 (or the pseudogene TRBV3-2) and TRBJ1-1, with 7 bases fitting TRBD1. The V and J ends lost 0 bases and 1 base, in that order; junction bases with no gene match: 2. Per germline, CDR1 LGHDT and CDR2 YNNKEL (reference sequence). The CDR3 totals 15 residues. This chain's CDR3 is CASSQDNRGNTEAFF. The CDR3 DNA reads TGTGCCAGCAGCCAAGATAACAGGGGGAACACTGAAGCTTTCTTT.

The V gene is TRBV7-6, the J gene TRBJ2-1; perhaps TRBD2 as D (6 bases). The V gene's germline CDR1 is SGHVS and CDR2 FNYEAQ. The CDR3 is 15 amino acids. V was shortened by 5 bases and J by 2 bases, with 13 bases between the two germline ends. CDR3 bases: TGTGCCAGCAGCCCCACGGGACTCACCTACAATGAGCAGTTCTTC. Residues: CASSPTGLTYNEQFF.